This TCR beta chain was sequenced during a study of early T cells in non-severe SARS-CoV-2 infection. Across the study: The input, bulk RNA from unsorted whole blood, was sequenced, and chains were unpaired.

Study-level results: VDJdb matching, biased toward anti-spike CD8 responses, missed private and CD4 specificities.

The V end lost 3 bases, the J end lost 7 bases, and 13 bases lay between the germline ends. From germline, CDR1 is MNHEY and CDR2 SMNVEV (reference sequence). This CDR3 has 14 residues. One entry per CDR3 protein, called by TCRdb with MiXCR from the 5' RACE reads. This table has tens of thousands of distinct CDR3 sequences, less than 12% appearing once. This clonotype was recorded many times. What it binds is not known. V is TRBV27 and J is TRBJ1-5, with D possibly being TRBD1 (6 bases). The TCR originated in an adult who was a healthcare worker with PCR-confirmed SARS-CoV-2 infection or an uninfected control (not recorded which). The source material was whole blood, sampled at baseline. The chain's CDR3 is CASSFRGGGQPQHF. CDR3 coding DNA: TGTGCCAGCAGTTTCCGAGGGGGTGGCCAGCCCCAGCATTTT.